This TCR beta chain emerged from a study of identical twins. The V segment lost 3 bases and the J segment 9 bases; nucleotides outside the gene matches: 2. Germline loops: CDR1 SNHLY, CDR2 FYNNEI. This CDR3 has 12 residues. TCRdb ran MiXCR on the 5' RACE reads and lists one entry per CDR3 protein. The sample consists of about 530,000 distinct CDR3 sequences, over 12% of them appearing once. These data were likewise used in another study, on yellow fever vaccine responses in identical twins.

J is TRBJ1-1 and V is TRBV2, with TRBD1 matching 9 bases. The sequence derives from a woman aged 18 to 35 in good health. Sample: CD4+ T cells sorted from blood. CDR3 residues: CASSEDRGKAFF. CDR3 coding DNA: TGTGCCAGCAGTGAGGACAGGGGTAAAGCTTTCTTT.